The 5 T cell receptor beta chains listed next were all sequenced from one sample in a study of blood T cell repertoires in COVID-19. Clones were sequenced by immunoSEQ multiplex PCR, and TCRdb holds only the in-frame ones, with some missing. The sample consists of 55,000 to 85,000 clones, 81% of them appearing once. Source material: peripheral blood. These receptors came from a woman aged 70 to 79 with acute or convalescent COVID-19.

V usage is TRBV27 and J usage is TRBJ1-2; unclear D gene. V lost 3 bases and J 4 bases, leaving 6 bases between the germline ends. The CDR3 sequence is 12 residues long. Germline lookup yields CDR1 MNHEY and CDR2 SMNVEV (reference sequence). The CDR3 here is CASSLSGYGYTF. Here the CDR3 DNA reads TGTGCCAGCAGTTTGTCGGGCTATGGCTACACCTTC.

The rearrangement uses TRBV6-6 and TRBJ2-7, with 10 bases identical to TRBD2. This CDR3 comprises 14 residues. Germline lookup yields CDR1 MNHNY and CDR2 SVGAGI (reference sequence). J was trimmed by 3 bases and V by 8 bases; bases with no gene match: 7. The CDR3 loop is CASGSLAGSYEQYF. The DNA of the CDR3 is TGTGCCAGCGGGTCACTAGCGGGAAGCTACGAGCAGTACTTC.

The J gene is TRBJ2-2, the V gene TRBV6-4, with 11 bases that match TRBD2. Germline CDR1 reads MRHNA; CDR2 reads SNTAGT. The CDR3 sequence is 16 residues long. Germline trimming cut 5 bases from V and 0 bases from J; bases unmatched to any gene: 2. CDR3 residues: CASSLAGGTNTGELFF. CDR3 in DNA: TGTGCCAGCAGTTTAGCGGGAGGGACGAACACCGGGGAGCTGTTTTTT.

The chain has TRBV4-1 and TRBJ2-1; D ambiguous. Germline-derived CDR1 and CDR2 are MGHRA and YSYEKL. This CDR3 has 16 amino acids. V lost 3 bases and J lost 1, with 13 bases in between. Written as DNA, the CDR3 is TGCGCCAGCAGCCATGCCGGTACTCGATCCTACAATGAGCAGTTCTTC. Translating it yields CASSHAGTRSYNEQFF.

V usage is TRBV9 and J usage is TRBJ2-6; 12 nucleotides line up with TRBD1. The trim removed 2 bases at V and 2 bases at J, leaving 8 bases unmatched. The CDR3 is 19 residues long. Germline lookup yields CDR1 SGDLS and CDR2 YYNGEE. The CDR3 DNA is TGTGCCAGCAGCGTTATCCCGGGACAGGGGGCCCCTGGGGCCAACGTCCTGACTTTC. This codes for CASSVIPGQGAPGANVLTF.